This record looks at one T cell receptor beta chain sequence and its context. Its antigen remains unidentified. The V and J ends lost 5 bases and 9 bases respectively, with 18 bases between them. In germline, CDR1 is MNHEY, CDR2 SMNVEV (reference sequence). CDR3 size: 14 residues. The sample comes from a study of T cells in Graves' hyperthyroidism and ophthalmopathy. Overall study context: Specimen type is peripheral blood, collected at initial diagnosis prior to any treatment.

The investigators amplified TCR beta CDR3 regions from RNA transcripts. HTBI primers were the set used in a first-round RT-PCR of the TCR CDR3. TCRdb re-called the multiplex PCR reads with MiXCR, one entry per CDR3 protein. The data show approximately 430,000 distinct CDR3 sequences, approximately 15% seen once. Ophthalmopathy cases met thresholds of Clinical Activity Score at least 3, NOSPECS grade at least 4 and duration under 3 months. Notes on the study in general: Most expanded thyroid clonotypes above 0.001 also appeared in blood.

The clonotype originates from a man in his late teens or twenties with Graves' ophthalmopathy. Sequenced sample: blood. The rearrangement joins TRBV27 to TRBJ2-3, with D possibly being TRBD2 (7 bases). The CDR3 loop is CASSRTASGRTQYF. DNA of the CDR3: TGTGCCAGCAGTAGGACAGCGTCCGGGAGGACGCAGTATTTT.